The 22 T cell receptor beta chains listed next were all sequenced from one sample in a study of cytomegalovirus exposure and HLA in healthy donors. Vbeta (60) and Jbeta (13) primers were used in the PCR. The method was immunoSEQ multiplex PCR; TCRdb's version includes in-frame clones alone and lacks a portion of them. The table has 150,000 to 200,000 clones, around four fifths seen once. Sequences were obtained from PBMCs. The receptor set was obtained from a woman between 50 and 59 years old in good health and CMV-seropositive.

With regard to this clone: Mismatch with germline at one junction end may stem from a read error. This chain joins TRBV7-9 and TRBJ2-1; 9 nucleotides agree with TRBD1. CDR1 is SEHNR, CDR2 FQNEAQ, per germline (reference sequence). This CDR3 has 12 residues. CDR3 DNA: TGTTCCAGCAGCCCGGGGACAGGGAAGCAGTTCTTC. It is translated as CSSSPGTGKQFF. Full variable domain (missing parts from reference TRBV7-9 and TRBJ2-1): DTGVSQNPRHKITKRGQNVTFRCDPISEHNRLYWYRQTLGQGPEFLTYFQNEAQLEKSRLLSDRFSAERPKGSFSTLEIQRTEQGDSAMYLCSSSPGTGKQFFGPGTRLTVL.

This chain joins TRBV5-5 and TRBJ2-7; 7 bases match TRBD1. J was trimmed by 2 bases and V by 5 bases; bases with no gene match: 10. Germline loops: CDR1 SGHKS, CDR2 YYEKEE (reference sequence). The CDR3 extends over 15 amino acids. The CDR3 here is CASSYDSGTAYEQYF. The CDR3 DNA sequence: TGTGCCAGCAGTTACGATTCCGGGACAGCCTACGAGCAGTACTTC.

This chain links TRBV9 with TRBJ2-4; 8 bases are shared with TRBD1. Germline-derived CDR1 and CDR2 are SGDLS and YYNGEE. With V trimmed by 4 bases and J by 8 bases, 8 bases remained unmatched. This CDR3 is built from 14 residues. The CDR3 is CASSRTTGEDIQYF. CDR3 coding DNA: TGTGCCAGCAGCAGGACGACAGGGGAAGACATTCAGTACTTC. Supplemented by reference TRBV9 and TRBJ2-4, the full variable domain reads DSGVTQTPKHLITATGQRVTLRCSPRSGDLSVYWYQQSLDQGLQFLIQYYNGEERAKGNILERFSAQQFPDLHSELNLSSLELGDSALYFCASSRTTGEDIQYFGAGTRLSVL.

The chain joins TRBV20-1 to TRBJ2-5; D may be TRBD1 (6 bases). V was clipped by 7 bases and J by 5 bases, with 11 bases between them. Germline V gene sequence: CDR1 DFQATT, CDR2 SNEGSKA (reference sequence). This CDR3 spans 11 amino acids. The CDR3 is CSVERGETQYF. In nucleotides, the CDR3 is TGCAGTGTCGAAAGGGGGGAGACCCAGTACTTC.

CDR3 bases: TGTGCCAGCAGAGGTCCAGGGACAGCCACCGGGGAGCTGTTTTTT. Its protein product is CASRGPGTATGELFF. The chain uses TRBV27 and TRBJ2-2, with 7 nucleotides matching TRBD1. The germline CDR1 and CDR2 sequences are MNHEY and SMNVEV (reference sequence). V trimming: 6 bases; J trimming: 4 bases; junction bases outside the gene matches: 8. This CDR3 comprises 15 residues.

The J gene is TRBJ2-5, the V gene TRBV30, with D possibly TRBD1 on 5 matching bases. Germline V CDR1 and CDR2: GTSNPN, SVGIG (reference sequence). This CDR3 has 14 amino acids. Trimming took off 2 bases at V and 4 bases at J, with 14 bases between the two ends. CDR3 in amino acids: CAWSLVGLRETQYF. The CDR3 region has the DNA TGTGCCTGGAGTTTAGTGGGGCTGAGAGAGACCCAGTACTTC.

The rearrangement links TRBV28 to TRBJ2-7; 8 bases align to TRBD2. CDR3 length equals 13 residues. The ends lost 6 bases at V and 2 bases at J; junction bases unmatched: 3. The germline gives CDR1 MDHEN, CDR2 SYDVKM. CDR3 nucleotide sequence: TGTGCCAGCAGCCTGGGACTAGCCTACGAGCAGTACTTC. It encodes CASSLGLAYEQYF.

The chain joins TRBV2 to TRBJ2-7; TRBD2 is a possible D gene (5 bases). V was clipped by 6 bases and J by 2 bases, with 20 bases between them. The CDR3 length is 16 residues. Per the germline V gene, CDR1 is SNHLY and CDR2 is FYNNEI. CDR3 in DNA: TGTGCCAGCAGGGCTGCGGGTTGGGAATTAACCTACGAGCAGTACTTC. Protein sequence: CASRAAGWELTYEQYF.

V and J are TRBV18 and TRBJ2-7; D possibly corresponds to TRBD1 (6 bases). CDR3 size: 15 residues. Germline CDR1 is KGHSH and CDR2 is LQKENI. With 6 bases removed from V and 5 bases from J, the gap between germline ends came to 20 bases. The CDR3 DNA reads as TGTGCCAGCTCCCCTTCCGACAGGCCTCGGGACGAGCAGTACTTC. This codes for CASSPSDRPRDEQYF.

The chain has TRBV15 and TRBJ2-3; 9 bases map to TRBD2. V trimming: 2 bases; J trimming: 0 bases; junction bases outside the gene matches: 12. Germline CDR1 is LNHNV and CDR2 is YYDKDF (reference sequence). The CDR3 consists of 19 residues. The CDR3: CATSRSGSGGFPSTDTQYF. The CDR3 region has the DNA TGTGCCACCAGCAGATCGGGTAGCGGGGGATTTCCTAGCACAGATACGCAGTATTTT. Full variable domain (outside the CDR3, taken from reference TRBV15 and TRBJ2-3): DAMVIQNPRYQVTQFGKPVTLSCSQTLNHNVMYWYQQKSSQAPKLLFHYYDKDFNNEADTPDNFQSRRPNTSFCFLDIRSPGLGDTAMYLCATSRSGSGGFPSTDTQYFGPGTRLTVL.

The chain has TRBV10-3 and TRBJ2-7; D perhaps matches TRBD1 (5 bases). Trimming removed 3 bases at V and 0 bases at J, with 9 bases between. Germline V CDR1 and CDR2: ENHRY, SYGVKD. This CDR3 has 14 amino acids. The CDR3 reads CAISDRANSYEQYF. The DNA of the CDR3 is TGTGCCATCAGTGACAGGGCCAACTCCTACGAGCAGTACTTC.

The J gene is TRBJ2-7, the V gene TRBV9; weak D call: TRBD1 (6 bases). V was pared by 3 bases and J by 6 bases, with 13 bases between. The length of the CDR3 is 13 residues. The germline gives CDR1 SGDLS, CDR2 YYNGEE. The CDR3 is CASSAGVGSEQYF. In DNA form, the CDR3 reads TGTGCCAGCAGCGCAGGGGTGGGCTCCGAGCAGTACTTC.

V gene TRBV10-2 combines with J gene TRBJ2-3; weak D call: TRBD2 (5 bases). Germline V CDR1 and CDR2: WSHSY, SAAADI. Trimming pared 0 bases from V and 4 bases from J, leaving 11 bases between. The CDR3 totals 15 residues. CDR3 sequence reads: CASSESKVASDTQYF. The CDR3, as DNA: TGCGCCAGCAGTGAGTCGAAGGTAGCGTCAGATACGCAGTATTTT.

This chain joins TRBV2 and TRBJ1-1, with 7 bases matching TRBD1. The CDR3 is 14 residues long. The V gene's germline CDR1 is SNHLY and CDR2 FYNNEI. V trimming: 7 bases; J trimming: 5 bases; junction bases outside the gene matches: 10. The CDR3: CASTILTGKTEAFF. The DNA of the CDR3 is TGTGCCAGCACCATACTGACAGGGAAAACTGAAGCTTTCTTT.

This clone was picked up a small number of times. V and J are TRBV5-6 and TRBJ1-6; TRBD1 matches at 7 bases. V gave up 6 bases and J gave up 9 bases; unmatched junction bases: 15. Germline V gives CDR1 SGHDT, CDR2 YYEEEE. The CDR3 runs to 16 residues. This CDR3 is CASTLPTGRFGSPLHF. CDR3 coding DNA: TGTGCCAGCACCCTCCCGACAGGGAGGTTCGGTTCACCCCTCCACTTT.

This chain links TRBV7-9 with TRBJ1-1, with 7 positions matching TRBD1. Trimming removed 6 bases from V and 0 bases from J; junction bases left unmatched: 7. Germline CDR1 reads SEHNR; CDR2 reads FQNEAQ (reference sequence). The CDR3 is made up of 15 amino acids. The CDR3 is CASRVSGTVNTEAFF. The CDR3 DNA is TGTGCCAGCAGGGTTTCCGGGACAGTGAACACTGAAGCTTTCTTT.

The chain combines TRBV7-7 with TRBJ2-1, with 12 nucleotides matching TRBD1. Germline loops: CDR1 SSHAT, CDR2 FNYEAQ (reference sequence). V dropped 5 bases and J dropped 5; count of bases not matched to a gene: 4. CDR3 length equals 15 residues. The CDR3, as DNA: TGTGCCAGCAGCCTCGGGACAGGGGGCCACAATGAGCAGTTCTTC. This gives the protein CASSLGTGGHNEQFF.

There are a few counts of this clone. The V call is TRBV4-1, the J call TRBJ2-7; TRBD2 matches at 7 bases. Germline CDR1 is MGHRA and CDR2 is YSYEKL. V shed 4 bases, J shed 1 base, and the junction held 7 bases outside the gene matches. CDR3 length: 15 amino acids. CDR3 amino acids: CASSREWGGSYEQYF. The CDR3 bases are TGCGCCAGCAGCCGCGAGTGGGGGGGGTCCTACGAGCAGTACTTC.

This chain uses TRBV29-1 with TRBJ1-1; TRBD1 matches 8 bases. V trimming: 5 bases; J trimming: 0 bases; junction bases outside the gene matches: 5. Germline V lookup: CDR1 SQVTM, CDR2 ANQGSEA. The CDR3 runs to 14 residues. The CDR3 reads CSVRQGNLNTEAFF. CDR3 nucleotides: TGCAGCGTTAGACAGGGGAATTTGAACACTGAAGCTTTCTTT. The whole variable domain, remainder taken from reference TRBV29-1 and TRBJ1-1, is SAVISQKPSRDICQRGTSLTIQCQVDSQVTMMFWYRQQPGQSLTLIATANQGSEATYESGFVIDKFPISRPNLTFSTLTVSNMSPEDSSIYLCSVRQGNLNTEAFFGQGTRLTVV.

The chain joins TRBV30 to TRBJ2-2, with TRBD1 matching 8 bases. V shed 2 bases, J shed 6 bases, and the junction held 8 bases outside the gene matches. Germline V gene lookup returns CDR1 GTSNPN and CDR2 SVGIG (reference sequence). CDR3 length equals 15 residues. The CDR3 bases are TGTGCCTGGAGTTGGAGACAGGGGTTCGCCGGGGAGCTGTTTTTT. This translates into CAWSWRQGFAGELFF.

Here the CDR3 DNA reads TGTGCCAGCAGCCTAACCCAGGGGGCGTTTGAAAAACTGTTTTTT. Its protein product is CASSLTQGAFEKLFF. V gene TRBV6-1 combines with J gene TRBJ1-4, with 8 positions matching TRBD1. CDR1 MNHNS and CDR2 SASEGT come from the germline V gene. The length of the CDR3 is 15 residues. After removal of 6 bases from V and 7 bases from J, the junction contained 10 bases not matched to a gene.

The count of this clone is one. This chain links TRBV6-6 with TRBJ1-6; D gene uncertain. Germline loops: CDR1 MNHNY, CDR2 SVGAGI (reference sequence). This CDR3 is built from 14 residues. V gave up 6 bases and J gave up 5 bases, with 11 bases separating them. CDR3 residues: CASSRATNNSPLHF. Here the CDR3 DNA reads TGTGCCAGCAGCAGAGCAACTAATAATTCACCCCTCCACTTT.